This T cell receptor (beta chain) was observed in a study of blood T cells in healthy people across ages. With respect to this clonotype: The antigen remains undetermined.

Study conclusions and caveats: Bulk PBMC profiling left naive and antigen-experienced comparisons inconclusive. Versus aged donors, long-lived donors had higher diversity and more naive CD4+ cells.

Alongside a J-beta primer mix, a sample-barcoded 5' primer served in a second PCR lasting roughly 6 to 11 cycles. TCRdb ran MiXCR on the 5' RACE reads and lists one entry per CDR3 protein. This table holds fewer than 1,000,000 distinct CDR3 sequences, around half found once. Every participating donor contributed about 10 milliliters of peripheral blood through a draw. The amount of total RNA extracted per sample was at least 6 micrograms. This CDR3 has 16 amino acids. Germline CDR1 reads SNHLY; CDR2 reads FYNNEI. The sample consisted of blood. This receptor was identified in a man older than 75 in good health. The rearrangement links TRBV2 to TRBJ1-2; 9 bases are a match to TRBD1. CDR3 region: CVQPRTGDTLNYGYTF. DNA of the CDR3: TGTGTCCAGCCCCGGACAGGGGACACCCTTAACTATGGCTACACCTTC.